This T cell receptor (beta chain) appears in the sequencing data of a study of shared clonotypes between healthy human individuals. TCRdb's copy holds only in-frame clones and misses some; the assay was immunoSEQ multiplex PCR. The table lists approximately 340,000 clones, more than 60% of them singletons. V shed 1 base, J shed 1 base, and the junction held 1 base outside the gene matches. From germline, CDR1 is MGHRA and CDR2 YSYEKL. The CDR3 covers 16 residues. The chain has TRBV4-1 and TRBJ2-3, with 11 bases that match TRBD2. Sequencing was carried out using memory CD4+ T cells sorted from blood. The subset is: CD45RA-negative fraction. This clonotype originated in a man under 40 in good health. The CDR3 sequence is CASSQVLAGGTDTQYF. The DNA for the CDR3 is TGCGCCAGCAGCCAAGTACTAGCGGGGGGCACAGATACGCAGTATTTT.